A selection of T cell receptor beta chains follows, all from one sample in a study of identical twins. TCRdb processed the 5' RACE reads anew with MiXCR; each CDR3 protein has one entry. The sample lists 640,000 or so distinct CDR3 sequences; 6% to 6.5% were seen once. The sample comprised naive T cells sorted from blood. Source of these receptors: a man aged 18 to 30 in good health. Both conserved end residues are part of each CDR3. A D gene is named only where the DNA matches it firmly.

>TRBV28|TRBD1
CASSVDRGQPQHF
>TRBV24-1|.
CATSSGLATQYF
>TRBV24-1|TRBD2
CATSDLWGGSSYNEQFF
>TRBV7-3|TRBD1
CASSPGDRGYEQYF
>TRBV7-2|.
CASSLASGVGQETQYF
>TRBV10-3|.
CAISVLTPGTRSYNEQFF
>TRBV12-3/TRBV12-4|TRBD2
CASDGTSGTPPEQFF
>TRBV20-1|.
CSARVGAGGNQPQHF
>TRBV12-3/TRBV12-4|TRBD1
CASSPGQGGVGETQYF
>TRBV28|.
CASSFIQGRNEQYF
>TRBV5-1|.
CASTSTGQGDNEQFF
>TRBV21-1|.
CASSKREMQETQYF
>TRBV25-1|.
CASSEPRTYNEQFF
>TRBV11-2|.
CASSLSTVHEQFF
>TRBV3-1|.
CASRQTSRGTGELFF
>TRBV18|.
CASSPAQVNTEAFF
>TRBV14|.
CASSQGRGDGELFF
>TRBV7-9|TRBD1
CASSPGTAVNTIYF
>TRBV10-3|.
CAITNKSGAWNTQYF
>TRBV30|.
CASWGSYNEQFF
>TRBV30|TRBD1
CAWSSGTGRGYTF
>TRBV6-1|.
CASKVNVVRGEQFF
>TRBV15|.
CATSRLTNIGGSDEQFF
>TRBV20-1|.
CSASEVRTGPILAVGDEQFF
>TRBV12-3/TRBV12-4|TRBD1
CASSPTTGFDGYTF
>TRBV19|.
CASSILPGNQPQHF
>TRBV5-1|.
CASSPGPTPNTGELFF
>TRBV24-1|.
CATSDLVPGTSTDTQYF
>TRBV5-1|TRBD2
CASSLMISGRPGSGANVLTF
>TRBV5-1|TRBD1
CASSDGTGIPYEQYF
>TRBV7-6|TRBD1
CASSLSPAGQGVITEAFF
>TRBV18|.
CASSPGGRDQPQHF